This passage covers 11 T cell receptor beta chains from one sample sequenced in a study of glioma-infiltrating T cells. The iRepertoire nested amplicon-rescue multiplex PCR amplified TCR alpha and beta CDR3s from RNA. Each CDR3 protein gets one entry after TCRdb re-called the multiplex PCR reads with MiXCR. The sample has about 200,000 distinct CDR3 sequences; about 31% are singletons. Material: glioma tissue, nonneoplastic brain tissue, or PBMCs (not recorded which). The receptors here all came from a human donor with low-grade glioma or glioblastoma, undergoing nonglioma brain surgery, or in good health (not recorded which).

This clonotype was counted ten times or more. The chain uses TRBV18 and TRBJ1-1; D is possibly TRBD1 (5 bases). The CDR3 contains 14 residues. V was cut by 0 bases and J by 11 bases, with 16 bases left in between. CDR1 and CDR2 (germline): KGHSH, LQKENI. The CDR3 bases are TGTGCCAGCTCACCACCGGAGGGGTCCCGAAGGGCTTTCTTT. This translates into CASSPPEGSRRAFF.

A few counts support this clonotype. V gene TRBV12-3 or TRBV12-4 combines with J gene TRBJ1-4, with a weak D call TRBD1 (5 bases). The CDR3 consists of 15 residues. Trimming removed 3 bases at V and 5 bases at J, with 13 bases between. In DNA form, the CDR3 reads TGTGCCAGCAGTTTCCCCAGCGGGGGGAATGAAAAACTGTTTTTT. This codes for CASSFPSGGNEKLFF.

This clonotype was recorded many times. V gene TRBV12-3 or TRBV12-4 combines with J gene TRBJ2-3; D is undetermined. V lost 7 bases to trimming and J lost 1 base, with 6 bases between them. CDR3 length: 12 residues. The CDR3 here is CASTAGTDTQYF. CDR3 sequence (DNA): TGTGCCAGCACTGCAGGCACAGATACGCAGTATTTT.

In its sample, this clonotype was seen many times. This chain connects TRBV6-2 or TRBV6-3 to TRBJ2-7; D gene uncertain. V lost 3 bases to trimming and J lost 5 bases, with 5 bases between them. CDR1 and CDR2 (germline): MNHEY, SVGEGT. This CDR3 comprises 11 residues. The CDR3 region is CASSYDDEQYF. The CDR3 DNA reads TGTGCCAGCAGTTATGACGACGAGCAGTACTTC.

Within the sample, this clonotype is medium-sized. CDR3 DNA: TGTGCCAGCAGCCCTAACAGGGGTTGGAACACTGAAGCTTTCTTT. As protein: CASSPNRGWNTEAFF. The J gene is TRBJ1-1, the V gene TRBV28; the match to TRBD1 covers 7 bases. Unmatched junction bases numbered 8, after V lost 6 bases and J lost 1 base. Germline CDR1 reads MDHEN; CDR2 reads SYDVKM. The CDR3 runs to 15 residues. Combining the CDR3 with reference TRBV28 and TRBJ1-1 gives the whole variable domain DVKVTQSSRYLVKRTGEKVFLECVQDMDHENMFWYRQDPGLGLRLIYFSYDVKMKEKGDIPEGYSVSREKKERFSLILESASTNQTSMYLCASSPNRGWNTEAFFGQGTRLTVV.

The sample holds many counts of this clonotype. The rearrangement links TRBV19 to TRBJ1-5; D may be TRBD1 (6 bases). Germline V CDR1 and CDR2: LNHDA, SQIVND (reference sequence). The V gene lost 3 bases and the J gene lost 5 bases, with 11 bases spanning the gap. The CDR3 totals 14 residues. The CDR3 is CASSIPTGYQPQHF. For the CDR3, the DNA is TGTGCCAGTAGTATTCCGACAGGTTATCAGCCCCAGCATTTT.

The chain couples TRBV6-1 to TRBJ2-1; D is perhaps TRBD2 (8 bases). The CDR3 runs to 15 residues. Germline lookup yields CDR1 MNHNS and CDR2 SASEGT. V dropped 5 bases and J dropped 10 bases, with 21 bases sitting between them. This chain's CDR3 is CASSRDSGSQGEQFF. Written as DNA, the CDR3 is TGTGCCAGCAGTCGGGACAGCGGGAGTCAAGGCGAGCAGTTCTTC.

The table lists this clonotype with many counts. The V gene is TRBV6-1, the J gene TRBJ2-7; TRBD1 might be the D (6 bases). Germline V gives CDR1 MNHNS, CDR2 SASEGT. This CDR3 region has 14 residues. V lost 5 bases and J 4 bases, leaving 15 bases between the germline ends. The CDR3 sequence: CASSPQTGFYEQYF. CDR3 DNA: TGTGCCAGCAGTCCTCAAACAGGGTTTTACGAGCAGTACTTC.

This clonotype was observed at least ten times. The rearrangement joins TRBV3-1 to TRBJ1-2; D gene unclear. The CDR3 totals 14 residues. CDR1 is LGHDT, CDR2 YNNKEL, per germline (reference sequence). Trimming removed 1 base at V and 6 bases at J, with 12 bases between. The DNA for the CDR3 is TGTGCCAGCAGCCAAGTGATTGCGGCAAATGGCTACACCTTC. Its protein product is CASSQVIAANGYTF.

The chain uses TRBV20-1 and TRBJ2-7, with D tentatively TRBD2 (5 bases). The V gene lost 6 bases and the J gene lost 0 bases, with 18 bases spanning the gap. Germline V lookup: CDR1 DFQATT, CDR2 SNEGSKA (reference sequence). This CDR3 spans 15 amino acids. The CDR3: CSALVQGLLSYEQYF. The CDR3 nucleotides read TGCAGTGCCCTTGTTCAAGGACTCCTCTCCTACGAGCAGTACTTC.

As concerns this clonotype: This may be a read error: a much more frequent sequence differs by one nucleotide. The chain employs TRBV7-9 and TRBJ2-1, with TRBD2 identical over 8 bases. The CDR3 contains 15 residues. Germline CDR1 and CDR2: SEHNR and FQNEAQ (reference sequence). The CDR3 sequence: CASSSSGRGLPEQLF. The DNA for the CDR3 is TGTGCCAGCAGCTCCAGCGGGAGAGGGTTGCCTGAGCAGCTCTTC.